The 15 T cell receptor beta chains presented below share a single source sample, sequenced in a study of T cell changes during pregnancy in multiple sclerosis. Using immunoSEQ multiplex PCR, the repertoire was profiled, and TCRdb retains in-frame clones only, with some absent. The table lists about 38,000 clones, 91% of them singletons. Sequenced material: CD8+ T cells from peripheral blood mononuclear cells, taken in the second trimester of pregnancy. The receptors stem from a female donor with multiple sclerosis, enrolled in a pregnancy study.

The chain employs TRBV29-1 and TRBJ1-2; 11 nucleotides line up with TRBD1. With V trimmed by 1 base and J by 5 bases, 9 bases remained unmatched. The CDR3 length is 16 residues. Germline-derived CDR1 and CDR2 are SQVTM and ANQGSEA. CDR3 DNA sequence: TGCAGCGTTGAAGTGGACAGGGGGCGAGTTCGGTATGGCTACACCTTC. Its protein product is CSVEVDRGRVRYGYTF.

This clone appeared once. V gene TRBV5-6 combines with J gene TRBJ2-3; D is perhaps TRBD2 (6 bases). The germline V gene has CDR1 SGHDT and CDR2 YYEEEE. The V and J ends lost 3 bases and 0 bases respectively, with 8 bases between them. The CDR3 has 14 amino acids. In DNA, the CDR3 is TGTGCCAGCAGCTGGGGGAGGAGCACAGATACGCAGTATTTT. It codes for CASSWGRSTDTQYF. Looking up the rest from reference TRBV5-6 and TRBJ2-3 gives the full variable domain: DAGVTQSPTHLIKTRGQQVTLRCSPKSGHDTVSWYQQALGQGPQFIFQYYEEEERQRGNFPDRFSGHQFPNYSSELNVNALLLGDSALYLCASSWGRSTDTQYFGPGTRLTVL.

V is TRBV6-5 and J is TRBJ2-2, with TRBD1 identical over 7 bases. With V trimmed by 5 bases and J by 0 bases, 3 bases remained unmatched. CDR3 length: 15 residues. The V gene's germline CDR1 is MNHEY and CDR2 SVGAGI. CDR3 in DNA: TGTGCCAGCAGTAGAGGGACAGCGAACACCGGGGAGCTGTTTTTT. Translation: CASSRGTANTGELFF.

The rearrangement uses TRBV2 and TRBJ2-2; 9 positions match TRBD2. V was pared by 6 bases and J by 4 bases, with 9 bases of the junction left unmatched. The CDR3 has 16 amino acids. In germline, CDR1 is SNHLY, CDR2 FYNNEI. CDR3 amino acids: CASRLAGWGVTGELFF. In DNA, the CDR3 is TGTGCCAGCAGGCTAGCGGGATGGGGGGTCACCGGGGAGCTGTTTTTT. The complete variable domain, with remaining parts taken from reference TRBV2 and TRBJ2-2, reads EPEVTQTPSHQVTQMGQEVILRCVPISNHLYFYWYRQILGQKVEFLVSFYNNEISEKSEIFDDQFSVERPDGSNFTLKIRSTKLEDSAMYFCASRLAGWGVTGELFFGEGSRLTVL.

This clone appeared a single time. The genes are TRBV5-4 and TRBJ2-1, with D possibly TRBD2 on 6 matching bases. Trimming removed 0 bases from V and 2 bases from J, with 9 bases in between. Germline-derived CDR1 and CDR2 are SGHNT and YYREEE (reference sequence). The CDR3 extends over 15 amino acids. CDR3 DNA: TGTGCCAGCAGCTTGGGAGCGGGTGCCTACAATGAGCAGTTCTTC. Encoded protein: CASSLGAGAYNEQFF. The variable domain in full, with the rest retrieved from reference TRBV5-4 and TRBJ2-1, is ETGVTQSPTHLIKTRGQQVTLRCSSQSGHNTVSWYQQALGQGPQFIFQYYREEENGRGNFPPRFSGLQFPNYSSELNVNALELDDSALYLCASSLGAGAYNEQFFGPGTRLTVL.

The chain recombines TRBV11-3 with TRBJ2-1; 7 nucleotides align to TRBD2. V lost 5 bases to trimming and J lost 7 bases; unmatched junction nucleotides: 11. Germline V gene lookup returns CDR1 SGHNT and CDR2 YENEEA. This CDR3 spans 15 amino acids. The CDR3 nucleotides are TGTGCCAGCAGCCCGACCGCGGGAGTTGGTAATGAGCAGTTCTTC. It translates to CASSPTAGVGNEQFF. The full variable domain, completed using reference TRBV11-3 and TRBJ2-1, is EAGVVQSPRYKIIEKKQPVAFWCNPISGHNTLYWYLQNLGQGPELLIRYENEEAVDDSQLPKDRFSAERLKGVDSTLKIQPAELGDSAVYLCASSPTAGVGNEQFFGPGTRLTVL.

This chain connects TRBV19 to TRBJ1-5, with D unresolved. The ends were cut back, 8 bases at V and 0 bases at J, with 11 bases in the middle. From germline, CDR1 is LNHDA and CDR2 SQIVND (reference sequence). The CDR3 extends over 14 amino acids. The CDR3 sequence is CASVQYYSNQPQHF. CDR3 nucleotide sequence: TGTGCCAGTGTTCAGTATTATAGCAATCAGCCCCAGCATTTT.

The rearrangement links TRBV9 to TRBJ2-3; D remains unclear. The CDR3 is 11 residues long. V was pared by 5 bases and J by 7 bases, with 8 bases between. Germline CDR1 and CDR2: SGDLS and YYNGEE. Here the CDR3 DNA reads TGTGCCAGCAGTGCAGATAATACGCAGTATTTT. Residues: CASSADNTQYF.

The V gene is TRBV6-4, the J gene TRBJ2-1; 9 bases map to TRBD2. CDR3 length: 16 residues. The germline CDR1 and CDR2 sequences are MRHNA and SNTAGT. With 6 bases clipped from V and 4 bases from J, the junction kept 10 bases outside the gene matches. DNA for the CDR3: TGTGCCAGCAGCATATTAGCGGGAGCATCTTACAATGAGCAGTTCTTC. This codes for CASSILAGASYNEQFF.

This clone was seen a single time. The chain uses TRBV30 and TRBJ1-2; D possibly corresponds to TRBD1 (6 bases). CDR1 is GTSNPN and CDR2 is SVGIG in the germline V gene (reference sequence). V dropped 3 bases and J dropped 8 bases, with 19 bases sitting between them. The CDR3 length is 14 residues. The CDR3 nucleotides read TGTGCCTGGAGCAGGGCAGGCAGGGGAAGAGGCTACACCTTC. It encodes CAWSRAGRGRGYTF.

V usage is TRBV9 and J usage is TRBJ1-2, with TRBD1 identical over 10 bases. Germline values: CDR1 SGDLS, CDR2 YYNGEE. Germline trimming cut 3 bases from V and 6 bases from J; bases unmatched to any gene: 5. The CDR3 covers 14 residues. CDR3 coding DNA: TGTGCCAGCAGCGCCCGACAGGGGGCTAATGGCTACACCTTC. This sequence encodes CASSARQGANGYTF.

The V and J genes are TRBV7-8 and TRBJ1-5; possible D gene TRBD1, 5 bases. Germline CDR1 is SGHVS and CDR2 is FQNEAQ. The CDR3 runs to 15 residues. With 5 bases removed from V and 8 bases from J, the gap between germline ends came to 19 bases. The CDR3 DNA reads TGTGCCAGCAGCGGCGGGACGGGGATGGTAAAGCCCCAGCATTTT. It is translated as CASSGGTGMVKPQHF.

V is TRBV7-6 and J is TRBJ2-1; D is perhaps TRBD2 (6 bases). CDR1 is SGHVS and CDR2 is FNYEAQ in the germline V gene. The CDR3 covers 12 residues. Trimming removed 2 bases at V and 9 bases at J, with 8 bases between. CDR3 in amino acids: CASSLWRGEQFF. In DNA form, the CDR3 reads TGTGCCAGCAGCTTATGGAGGGGTGAGCAGTTCTTC.

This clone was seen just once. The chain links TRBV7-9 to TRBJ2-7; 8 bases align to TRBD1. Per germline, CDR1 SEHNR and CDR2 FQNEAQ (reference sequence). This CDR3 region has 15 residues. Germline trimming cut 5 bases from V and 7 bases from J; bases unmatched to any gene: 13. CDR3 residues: CASSPTGALREEQYF. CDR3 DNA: TGTGCCAGCAGCCCGACAGGGGCTCTTCGAGAGGAGCAGTACTTC.

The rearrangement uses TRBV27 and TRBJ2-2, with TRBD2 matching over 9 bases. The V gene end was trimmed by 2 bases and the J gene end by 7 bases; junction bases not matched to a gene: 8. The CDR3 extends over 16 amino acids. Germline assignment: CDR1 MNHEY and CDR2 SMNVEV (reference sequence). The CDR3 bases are TGTGCCAGCAGTTTAGGGACTAGCAATGCGGGCGGGGAGCTGTTTTTT. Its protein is CASSLGTSNAGGELFF.